The 19 T cell receptor beta chains reported below all come from one sample, sequenced in a study of blood T cell repertoires in COVID-19 (dated by TCRdb to 2018 to 2020). Library construction relied on the immunoSEQ multiplex PCR assay. TCRdb's version of the immuneACCESS table is confined to in-frame rearrangements and falls short of the full clone set. An unresolved V gene accounts for under half of the shortfall where checked; the remainder is of unknown origin. The sample yields hundreds of thousands of clones; roughly 82% were counted once. The ten largest clones add up to 4.9% of the sample. The sample comprised peripheral blood. These receptors originate from an elderly woman with active or convalescent COVID-19.

This clone was found once. The chain joins TRBV2 to TRBJ2-1; D unclear. CDR3 length: 14 residues. Trimming shortened V by 4 bases and J by 5 bases, and 12 bases separated the two germline ends. Germline V gene lookup returns CDR1 SNHLY and CDR2 FYNNEI. This CDR3 reads CASSVESTDNEQFF. In DNA form, the CDR3 reads TGTGCCAGCAGTGTGGAGTCGACTGACAATGAGCAGTTCTTC.

For this clone: The sample contains more than one DNA sequence encoding this CDR3. V is TRBV6-5 and J is TRBJ1-1; no firm D call. The V end was cut by 0 bases, the J end by 1 base, with 3 bases between. Looked up from germline, CDR1 is MNHEY and CDR2 is SVGAGI. The CDR3 runs 13 residues. The CDR3 here is CASSYSRNTEAFF. The CDR3 DNA is TGTGCCAGCAGTTACTCTCGGAACACTGAAGCTTTCTTT.

This clone came up once. This chain joins TRBV29-1 and TRBJ2-5; D is possibly TRBD1 (7 bases). The CDR3 contains 14 residues. V gave up 3 bases and J gave up 2 bases, with 13 bases separating them. Germline values: CDR1 SQVTM, CDR2 ANQGSEA. CDR3 sequence (DNA): TGCAGCGTTGAGGGGGGACAGACTCAAGAGACCCAGTACTTC. Translating gives CSVEGGQTQETQYF.

For the CDR3, the DNA is TGTGCCAGCAGGGGCGGGACAACTAATGAAAAACTGTTTTTT. Protein sequence: CASRGGTTNEKLFF. The genes are TRBV2 and TRBJ1-4; no reliable D call. The CDR3 is 14 residues long. Germline CDR1 SNHLY, CDR2 FYNNEI. The ends were cut back, 6 bases at V and 0 bases at J, with 8 bases in the middle.

The CDR3 bases are TGCGCCAGCAGCTTGGCGGGACAGGGCTCCTACAATGAGCAGTTCTTC. Amino acid sequence: CASSLAGQGSYNEQFF. The V call is TRBV5-1, the J call TRBJ2-1, with 9 bases aligning to TRBD1. Germline V lookup: CDR1 SGHRS, CDR2 YFSETQ. The CDR3 loop spans 16 amino acids. With V trimmed by 0 bases and J by 0 bases, 1 base remained unmatched.

This clone was picked up a small number of times. V and J are TRBV28 and TRBJ1-3, with no clear D. The V and J ends lost 2 bases and 0 bases respectively, with 8 bases between them. The CDR3 contains 15 residues. Per germline, CDR1 MDHEN and CDR2 SYDVKM. CDR3 sequence: CASSLGGHSGNTIYF. The CDR3 bases are TGTGCCAGCAGTTTAGGAGGTCACTCTGGAAACACCATATATTTT.

The J gene is TRBJ1-6, the V gene TRBV5-1; D unclear. V dropped 0 bases and J dropped 8 bases, with 12 bases sitting between them. The CDR3 is made up of 15 amino acids. Per germline, CDR1 SGHRS and CDR2 YFSETQ. The CDR3 sequence is CASSLVGGRDSPLHF. DNA for the CDR3: TGCGCCAGCAGCTTGGTTGGAGGGCGGGATTCACCCCTCCACTTT. The entire variable domain, with the rest obtained from reference TRBV5-1 and TRBJ1-6, is as follows: KAGVTQTPRYLIKTRGQQVTLSCSPISGHRSVSWYQQTPGQGLQFLFEYFSETQRNKGNFPGRFSGRQFSNSRSEMNVSTLELGDSALYLCASSLVGGRDSPLHFGNGTRLTVT.

The rearrangement joins TRBV27 to TRBJ1-1; a weak D match, TRBD1 (5 bases). This CDR3 is built from 15 residues. The germline V gene has CDR1 MNHEY and CDR2 SMNVEV (reference sequence). With 0 bases removed from V and 4 bases from J, the gap between germline ends came to 12 bases. The CDR3 DNA follows: TGTGCCAGCAGTTTATCGCAGGGAGGGGCCACTGAAGCTTTCTTT. This gives the protein CASSLSQGGATEAFF.

This sequence joins TRBV10-3 and TRBJ2-1; TRBD2 aligns across 13 bases. V trimming: 8 bases; J trimming: 7 bases; junction bases outside the gene matches: 2. Germline V gene lookup returns CDR1 ENHRY and CDR2 SYGVKD. The CDR3 consists of 13 residues. CDR3 residues: CAIGTSGMNEQFF. DNA for the CDR3: TGTGCCATCGGGACTAGCGGGATGAATGAGCAGTTCTTC.

The genes are TRBV10-3 and TRBJ1-1; the D gene is possibly TRBD1 (6 bases). Germline CDR1 and CDR2: ENHRY and SYGVKD. CDR3 length equals 16 residues. Trimming stripped 0 bases from V and 4 bases from J, with 15 bases between. CDR3 nucleotide sequence: TGTGCCATCAGTGAGTCGGGAGCGGGGGCCGGCACTGAAGCTTTCTTT. As protein: CAISESGAGAGTEAFF.

The chain recombines TRBV18 with TRBJ1-2; TRBD1 aligns across 11 bases. Per germline, CDR1 KGHSH and CDR2 LQKENI. This CDR3 spans 17 amino acids. The V and J ends lost 5 bases and 5 bases, in that order; junction bases with no gene match: 13. The CDR3 protein is CASSFRPRTGGEYGYTF. The DNA of the CDR3 is TGTGCCAGCTCATTTCGTCCGCGGACAGGGGGCGAGTATGGCTACACCTTC.

V usage is TRBV6-5 and J usage is TRBJ2-6, with 7 bases aligning to TRBD1. From germline, CDR1 is MNHEY and CDR2 SVGAGI. The CDR3 loop spans 16 amino acids. With V trimmed by 6 bases and J by 2 bases, 7 bases remained unmatched. The CDR3 sequence: CASRYRQGAGANVLTF. The CDR3 bases are TGTGCCAGCAGATACCGACAGGGAGCTGGGGCCAACGTCCTGACTTTC.

The rearrangement links TRBV19 to TRBJ1-2, with a possible D match to TRBD1 (5 bases). Germline assignment: CDR1 LNHDA and CDR2 SQIVND (reference sequence). CDR3 length: 13 residues. Trimming took off 5 bases at V and 3 bases at J, with 10 bases between the two ends. Here the CDR3 reads CASSVDSYYGYTF. In DNA form, the CDR3 reads TGTGCCAGTAGTGTCGACAGCTACTATGGCTACACCTTC.

This chain links TRBV10-3 with TRBJ2-5; 10 bases are a match to TRBD2. CDR1 is ENHRY, CDR2 SYGVKD, per germline. V trimming: 4 bases; J trimming: 1 base; junction bases outside the gene matches: 9. This CDR3 contains 17 residues. The CDR3 coding sequence is TGTGCCATCAGTGTGGGTAAACTAGCGGGGCTCCAAGAGACCCAGTACTTC. Its protein is CAISVGKLAGLQETQYF.

The table lists this clone with a count of one. The chain combines TRBV5-5 with TRBJ2-2; 8 bases map to TRBD1. CDR3 length: 15 amino acids. Germline V gives CDR1 SGHKS, CDR2 YYEKEE (reference sequence). Trimming cost V 5 bases and J 5 bases; bases outside gene matches: 8. Written as DNA, the CDR3 is TGTGCCAGCAGTTTAACAGGGGGGCGGACCGGGGAGCTGTTTTTT. It translates to CASSLTGGRTGELFF.

This CDR3 reads CSVSGQETQYF. The CDR3 DNA is TGCAGTGTCAGCGGTCAAGAGACCCAGTACTTC. J is TRBJ2-5 and V is TRBV20-1, with a weak D call TRBD2 (5 bases). The CDR3 loop spans 11 amino acids. Germline V gene data show CDR1 as DFQATT and CDR2 as SNEGSKA (reference sequence). V was shortened by 7 bases and J by 2 bases, with 8 bases between the two germline ends.

The rearrangement joins TRBV7-2 to TRBJ2-3; 9 bases align to TRBD2. V lost 3 bases, J lost 0 bases, and 1 base stayed unmatched. This CDR3 region has 15 residues. The germline V gene has CDR1 SGHTA and CDR2 FQGNSA. CDR3: CASSFSGGSTDTQYF. CDR3 DNA sequence: TGTGCCAGCAGCTTTAGCGGGGGTAGCACAGATACGCAGTATTTT.

The DNA for the CDR3 is TGTGCCAGCAGCCTGGACTTCTCCTACAATGAGCAGTTCTTC. This codes for CASSLDFSYNEQFF. This sequence joins TRBV3-1 (or the pseudogene TRBV3-2) and TRBJ2-1, with D maybe TRBD2 (5 bases). This CDR3 has 14 residues. The V gene's germline CDR1 is LGHDT and CDR2 YNNKEL (reference sequence). V was pared by 4 bases and J by 0 bases, with 7 bases between.

The chain recombines TRBV6-1 with TRBJ1-5; D might be TRBD1 (6 bases). The CDR3 loop spans 14 amino acids. V was clipped by 3 bases and J by 6 bases, with 12 bases between them. Germline CDR1 MNHNS, CDR2 SASEGT. The CDR3 DNA follows: TGTGCCAGCAGTGATGGGGGGGCCGCTCAGCCCCAGCATTTT. It codes for CASSDGGAAQPQHF.